Below, 20 T cell receptor beta chains from the same sample are listed, as sequenced in a study of T cells in women clearing cervical HPV infection. Clones were read by immunoSEQ multiplex PCR, and TCRdb kept only the in-frame ones, dropping some. The sample has 30,000 to 35,000 clones, and its top ten clones hold 1.5% to 2%. Sequencing input: blood buffy coat. The receptors shown here come from a woman between 18 and 75 years old with a cervical HPV16 infection that either progressed to CIN3+ or cleared (not recorded which).

Turning to this clone: The read ends 3 residues early relative to the CDR3; the germline J gene fills the gap. The V gene is TRBV20-1, the J gene TRBJ2-1, with TRBD1 matching 10 bases. This CDR3 has 14 residues. Germline V gives CDR1 DFQATT, CDR2 SNEGSKA (reference sequence). After removal of 5 bases from V and 7 bases from J, the junction contained 8 bases not matched to a gene. CDR3 bases read: TGCAGTGCTGGGGACAGGGGCCGGCTTAATGAG. Translated: CSAGDRGRLNE. The entire CDR3 reads CSAGDRGRLNEQFF.

Note on this clone: The read halts 3 residues ahead of the CDR3 end, with the missing end drawn from the germline J gene. V usage is TRBV12-3 or TRBV12-4 and J usage is TRBJ1-5, with D possibly being TRBD1 (6 bases). V lost 6 bases, J lost 7 bases, and 19 bases lay in between. This CDR3 region has 15 residues. CDR3 protein: CASSKTRGGGQPQHF. The sequenced part of the CDR3 DNA is TGTGCCAGCAGCAAAACCAGGGGAGGAGGGCAGCCC.

As concerns this clone: The read terminates 3 residues before the CDR3 end, so the remaining end is supplied by the germline J gene. The rearrangement uses TRBV20-1 and TRBJ2-6, with 8 nucleotides matching TRBD2. The trim removed 3 bases at V and 0 bases at J, leaving 4 bases unmatched. This CDR3 contains 16 residues. Germline V CDR1 and CDR2: DFQATT, SNEGSKA (reference sequence). CDR3 bases read: TGCAGTGCTAGCGCGGGAGGTTCCTCTGGGGCCAACGTC. Protein sequence: CSASAGGSSGANV. The whole CDR3 is CSASAGGSSGANVLTF.

For this clone: With the read ending 3 residues before the CDR3 end, the germline J gene is used to fill in that end. J is TRBJ2-7 and V is TRBV11-2; D is unresolved. This CDR3 has 15 residues. V gave up 1 base and J gave up 2 bases, with 12 bases separating them. Germline loops: CDR1 SGHAT, CDR2 FQNNGV. The CDR3 sequence is CASSLVFVRTYEQYF. Incomplete CDR3 DNA: TGTGCCAGCAGCTTAGTTTTTGTCAGGACCTACGAG.

For this clone: The read finishes 3 residues shy of the CDR3 end, and the germline J gene is used to complete it. The chain carries TRBV7-2 and TRBJ1-1; the D gene is possibly TRBD1 (6 bases). This CDR3 is 14 amino acids long. CDR1 is SGHTA, CDR2 FQGNSA, per germline. V dropped 4 bases and J dropped 3 bases, with 12 bases sitting between them. The CDR3 region is CASSSDRYYTEAFF. The CDR3 bases that were read are TGTGCCAGCAGCTCTGACAGGTACTACACTGAA.

A word on this clone: Read coverage stops 3 residues before the CDR3 terminus; the germline J gene supplies the remainder. The genes are TRBV7-9 and TRBJ1-2; D not resolved. The CDR3 spans 15 residues. From germline, CDR1 is SEHNR and CDR2 FQNEAQ (reference sequence). This chain's CDR3 is CASSLALAGADDYTF. CDR3 bases read: TGTGCCAGCAGCTTAGCCCTAGCGGGAGCCGATGAC. The variable domain in full, with the rest retrieved from reference TRBV7-9 and TRBJ1-2, is DTGVSQNPRHKITKRGQNVTFRCDPISEHNRLYWYRQTLGQGPEFLTYFQNEAQLEKSRLLSDRFSAERPKGSFSTLEIQRTEQGDSAMYLCASSLALAGADDYTFGSGTRLTVV.

As regards this clone: The read terminates 3 residues ahead of where the CDR3 ends, so the germline J gene completes it. The rearrangement links TRBV10-3 to TRBJ1-2, with 12 bases aligning to TRBD1. Germline V gene data show CDR1 as ENHRY and CDR2 as SYGVKD. The CDR3 length is 17 residues. With V trimmed by 2 bases and J by 4 bases, 8 bases remained unmatched. CDR3 DNA (partial): TGTGCCATCAGTGAGAGGGGGACAGGGGGCTCCCCCTATGGC. Translating it yields CAISERGTGGSPYG. The CDR3, in full, reads CAISERGTGGSPYGYTF.

CDR3 amino acids: CASNGQGYDQPYTF. The sequenced part of the CDR3 DNA is TGTGCCAGCAATGGACAGGGGTACGACCAGCCC. V usage is TRBV2 and J usage is TRBJ1-2; 9 bases match TRBD1. Coverage ceases 3 residues before the CDR3 finishes, and the germline J gene fills in the end. Germline CDR1 and CDR2: SNHLY and FYNNEI. The CDR3 covers 14 residues.

Regarding this clone: The read falls 3 residues short of the CDR3 end, and the missing part is taken from the germline J gene. This rearrangement joins TRBV5-6 to TRBJ1-1, with D uncertain. The CDR3 consists of 12 residues. CDR1 and CDR2 (germline): SGHDT, YYEEEE. This CDR3 reads CASSLATSGAFF. The sequenced part of the CDR3 DNA is TGTGCCAGCAGCTTGGCTACTAGCGGG.

Notes on this clone: The read ends 3 residues before the CDR3 terminus; that terminus is restored from the germline J gene. The chain has TRBV2 and TRBJ2-3, with 14 bases fitting TRBD2. This CDR3 has 15 amino acids. Germline values: CDR1 SNHLY, CDR2 FYNNEI. The DNA read from the CDR3 is TGTGCCAGCAGTAAGGGACTAGCGGGAGTAGAGACG. Its protein is CASSKGLAGVET. The whole CDR3 sequence is CASSKGLAGVETQYF. Full variable domain (missing parts from reference TRBV2 and TRBJ2-3): EPEVTQTPSHQVTQMGQEVILRCVPISNHLYFYWYRQILGQKVEFLVSFYNNEISEKSEIFDDQFSVERPDGSNFTLKIRSTKLEDSAMYFCASSKGLAGVETQYFGPGTRLTVL.

On this clone itself: The CDR3 end is not reached by the read, which stops 3 residues before it; the germline J gene fills it in. The rearrangement uses TRBV5-1 and TRBJ2-7; no reliable D call. The CDR3 covers 15 residues. Germline lookup yields CDR1 SGHRS and CDR2 YFSETQ. V lost 2 bases and J lost 5, with 17 bases in between. The CDR3: CASSFSTSPSDEQYF. The sequenced CDR3 bases are TGCGCCAGCAGCTTTTCCACTTCTCCTTCCGACGAG.

Details on this clone: With the read ending 3 residues before the CDR3 end, the germline J gene is used to fill in that end. The gene calls are TRBV5-1 and TRBJ2-2; 9 bases map to TRBD1. The CDR3 contains 16 residues. Germline V lookup: CDR1 SGHRS, CDR2 YFSETQ. The ends lost 4 bases at V and 3 bases at J; junction bases unmatched: 7. Incomplete CDR3 DNA: TGCGCCAGCAGCGGATACAGGGGGCAGTACACCGGGGAG. Translation gives CASSGYRGQYTGE. The CDR3 reads in full as CASSGYRGQYTGELFF.

The CDR3 spells CASSLGQGQDTQYF. CDR3 DNA (partial): TGTGCCAGCAGCCTCGGACAGGGACAAGATACG. The V and J genes are TRBV7-7 and TRBJ2-3, with 8 nucleotides matching TRBD1. The read ends 3 residues before the CDR3 terminus; that terminus is restored from the germline J gene. Germline values: CDR1 SSHAT, CDR2 FNYEAQ (reference sequence). The CDR3 loop spans 14 amino acids. With V trimmed by 5 bases and J by 5 bases, 6 bases remained unmatched.

About this clone: Coverage ceases 3 residues before the CDR3 finishes, and the germline J gene fills in the end. The chain employs TRBV13 and TRBJ2-7; TRBD1 agrees at 9 bases. Germline values: CDR1 PRHDT, CDR2 FYEKMQ (reference sequence). With V trimmed by 4 bases and J by 3 bases, 10 bases remained unmatched. The CDR3 has 16 residues. The part of the CDR3 DNA that was read is TGTGCCAGCAGCTCCCTCGCAGGACAGGGGAACTACGAG. Translating it yields CASSSLAGQGNYE. The entire CDR3 protein is CASSSLAGQGNYEQYF.

To note about this clone: The DNA ends 3 residues before the CDR3 does, and the rest of the CDR3 is filled in from the germline J gene. This chain uses TRBV12-3 or TRBV12-4 with TRBJ2-3, with D perhaps matching TRBD1 (5 bases). The CDR3 loop spans 14 amino acids. CDR3 DNA (partial): TGTGCCAGCAGTTCCGGTAGGGGCCGGGTTCCG. Translated: CASSSGRGRVP. The full-length CDR3 reads as CASSSGRGRVPQYF.

Turning to this clone: The read terminates 3 residues before the CDR3 end, so the remaining end is supplied by the germline J gene. This chain joins TRBV2 and TRBJ2-5, with D perhaps matching TRBD1 (6 bases). The CDR3 extends over 15 amino acids. Trimming shortened V by 0 bases and J by 7 bases, and 15 bases separated the two germline ends. Germline-derived CDR1 and CDR2 are SNHLY and FYNNEI. CDR3 in amino acids: CASSEAQGTSLTQYF. Incomplete CDR3 DNA: TGTGCCAGCAGTGAAGCGCAGGGGACAAGTTTGACC. The whole variable domain, remainder taken from reference TRBV2 and TRBJ2-5, is EPEVTQTPSHQVTQMGQEVILRCVPISNHLYFYWYRQILGQKVEFLVSFYNNEISEKSEIFDDQFSVERPDGSNFTLKIRSTKLEDSAMYFCASSEAQGTSLTQYFGPGTRLLVL.

A remark on this clone: The CDR3 end lies 3 residues beyond the end of the read and is filled in from the germline J gene. The chain has TRBV11-3 and TRBJ1-6; the match to TRBD1 covers 10 bases. V shed 5 bases and J 7 bases; nucleotides not matched to a gene: 2. Germline values: CDR1 SGHNT, CDR2 YENEEA. This CDR3 comprises 14 residues. The sequenced CDR3 bases are TGTGCCAGCAGCGAGGGACAGGGGAATTCACCC. Its translation: CASSEGQGNSP. The whole CDR3 region reads CASSEGQGNSPLHF.

Turning to this clone: The observed sequence ends 3 residues before the CDR3 terminus, with the missing tail filled in from the germline J gene. V and J are TRBV14 and TRBJ2-1, with 8 bases identical to TRBD1. Germline-derived CDR1 and CDR2 are SGHDN and FVKESK. J gave up 8 bases and V 2 bases, and 8 bases lay outside the gene matches. This CDR3 is built from 15 residues. The CDR3 spells CASSQLGQGSDEQFF. The CDR3 bases that were read are TGTGCCAGCAGCCAACTCGGACAGGGAAGCGATGAG.

The CDR3 protein is CASSDSARGTQYF. Incomplete CDR3 DNA: TGTGCCAGCAGTGACTCAGCGCGGGGGACC. This chain uses TRBV6-4 with TRBJ2-5; D may be TRBD2 (6 bases). Read data end 3 residues before the CDR3 end; the end is taken from the germline J gene. The V gene lost 0 bases and the J gene lost 7 bases, with 9 bases spanning the gap. The CDR3 totals 13 residues. Germline CDR1 MRHNA, CDR2 SNTAGT.

In the case of this clone: Read data end 3 residues before the CDR3 end; the end is taken from the germline J gene. The chain combines TRBV7-3 with TRBJ2-3; 11 nucleotides agree with TRBD2. Germline CDR1 reads SGHTA; CDR2 reads FQGTGA. The CDR3 loop spans 15 amino acids. CDR3 bases read: TGTGCCAGCAGCCTACTAGCGGGAGCCCAAGAGACG. This sequence encodes CASSLLAGAQET. Given in full, the CDR3 is CASSLLAGAQETQYF.